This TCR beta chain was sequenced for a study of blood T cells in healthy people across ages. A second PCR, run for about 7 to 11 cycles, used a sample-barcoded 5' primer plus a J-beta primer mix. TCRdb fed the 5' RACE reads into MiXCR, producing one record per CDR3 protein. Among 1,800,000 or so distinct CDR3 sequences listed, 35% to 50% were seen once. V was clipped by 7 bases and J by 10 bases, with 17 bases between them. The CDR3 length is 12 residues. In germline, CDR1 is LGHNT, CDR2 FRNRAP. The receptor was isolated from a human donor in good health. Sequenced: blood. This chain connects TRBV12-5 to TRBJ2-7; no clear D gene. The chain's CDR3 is CASADQEKTQYF. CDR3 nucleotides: TGTGCTAGTGCAGACCAAGAGAAAACCCAGTACTTC.